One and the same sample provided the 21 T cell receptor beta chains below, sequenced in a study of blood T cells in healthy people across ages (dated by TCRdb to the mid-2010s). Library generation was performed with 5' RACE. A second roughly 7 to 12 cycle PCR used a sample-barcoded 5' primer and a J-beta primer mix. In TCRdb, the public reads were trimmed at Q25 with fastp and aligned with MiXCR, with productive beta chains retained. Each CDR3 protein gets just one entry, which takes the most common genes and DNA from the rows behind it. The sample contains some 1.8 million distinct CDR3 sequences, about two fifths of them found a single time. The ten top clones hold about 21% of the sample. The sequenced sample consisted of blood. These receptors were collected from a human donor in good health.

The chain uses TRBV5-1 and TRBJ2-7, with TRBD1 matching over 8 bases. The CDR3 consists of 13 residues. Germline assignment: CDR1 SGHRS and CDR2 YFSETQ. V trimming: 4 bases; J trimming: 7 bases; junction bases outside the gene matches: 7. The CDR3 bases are TGCGCCAGCAGCCCGGGACAGGCGGGGGAGCAGTACTTC. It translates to CASSPGQAGEQYF. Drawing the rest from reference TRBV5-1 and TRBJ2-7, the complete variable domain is KAGVTQTPRYLIKTRGQQVTLSCSPISGHRSVSWYQQTPGQGLQFLFEYFSETQRNKGNFPGRFSGRQFSNSRSEMNVSTLELGDSALYLCASSPGQAGEQYFGPGTRLTVT.

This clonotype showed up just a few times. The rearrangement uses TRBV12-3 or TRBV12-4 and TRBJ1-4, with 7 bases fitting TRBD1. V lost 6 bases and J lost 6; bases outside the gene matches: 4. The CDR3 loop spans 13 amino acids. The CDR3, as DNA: TGTGCCAGCAGGAGTCAGGGGGATGAAAAACTGTTTTTT. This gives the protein CASRSQGDEKLFF.

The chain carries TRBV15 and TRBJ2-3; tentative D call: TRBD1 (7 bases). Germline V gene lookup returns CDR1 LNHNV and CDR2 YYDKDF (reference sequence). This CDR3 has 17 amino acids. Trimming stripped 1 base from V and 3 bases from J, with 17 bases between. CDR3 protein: CATSRVGETGRTDTQYF. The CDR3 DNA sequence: TGTGCCACCAGCAGAGTAGGGGAGACAGGGAGGACAGATACGCAGTATTTT.

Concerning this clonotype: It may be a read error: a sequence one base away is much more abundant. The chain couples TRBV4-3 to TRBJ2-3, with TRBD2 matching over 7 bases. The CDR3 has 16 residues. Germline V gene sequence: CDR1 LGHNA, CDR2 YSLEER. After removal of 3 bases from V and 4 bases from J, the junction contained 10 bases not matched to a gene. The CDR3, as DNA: TGCGCCAGCAGCCATGACTCGCGGGGAGGGTCAGATACGCAGTATTTT. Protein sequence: CASSHDSRGGSDTQYF.

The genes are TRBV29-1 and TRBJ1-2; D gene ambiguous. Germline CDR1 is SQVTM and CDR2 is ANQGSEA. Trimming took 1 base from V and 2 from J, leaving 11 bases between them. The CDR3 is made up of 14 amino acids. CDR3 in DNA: TGCAGCGTTGAAGGATTGGGGAACAACTATGGCTACACCTTC. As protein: CSVEGLGNNYGYTF.

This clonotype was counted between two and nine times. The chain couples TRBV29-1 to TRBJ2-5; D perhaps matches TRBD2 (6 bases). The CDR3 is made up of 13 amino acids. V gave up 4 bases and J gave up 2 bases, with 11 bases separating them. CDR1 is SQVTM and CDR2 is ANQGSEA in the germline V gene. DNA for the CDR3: TGCAGCGTTGTACGGGGGTTACAAGAGACCCAGTACTTC. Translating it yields CSVVRGLQETQYF.

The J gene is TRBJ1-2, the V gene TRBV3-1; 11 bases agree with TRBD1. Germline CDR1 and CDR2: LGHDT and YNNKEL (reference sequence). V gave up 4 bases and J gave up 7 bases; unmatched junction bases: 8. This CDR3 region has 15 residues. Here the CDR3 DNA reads TGTGCCAGCAGCCGGACAGGGGGCACGGCTGGTGGCTACACCTTC. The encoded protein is CASSRTGGTAGGYTF.

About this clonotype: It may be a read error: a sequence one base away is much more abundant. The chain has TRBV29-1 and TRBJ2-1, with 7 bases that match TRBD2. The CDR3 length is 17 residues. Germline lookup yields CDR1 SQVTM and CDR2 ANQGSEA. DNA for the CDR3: TGCAGCGTTGAGGGTTTCACGGGCGGGGGATACTACAATGGGCAGTTCTTC. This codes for CSVEGFTGGGYYNGQFF.

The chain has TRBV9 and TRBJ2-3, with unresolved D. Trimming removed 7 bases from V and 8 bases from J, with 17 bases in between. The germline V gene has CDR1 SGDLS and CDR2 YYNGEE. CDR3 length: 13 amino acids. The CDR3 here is CASGSLYLGTQYF. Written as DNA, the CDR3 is TGTGCCAGCGGCTCCCTCTACTTGGGTACGCAGTATTTT.

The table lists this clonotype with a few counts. The CDR3 loop is CAIRWGINYGYTF. Here the CDR3 DNA reads TGTGCCATCAGATGGGGTATTAACTATGGCTACACCTTC. V is TRBV10-3 and J is TRBJ1-2; D unclear. The CDR3 covers 13 residues. The germline V gene encodes CDR1 ENHRY and CDR2 SYGVKD. V shed 6 bases and J shed 1 base, with 9 bases lying between them.

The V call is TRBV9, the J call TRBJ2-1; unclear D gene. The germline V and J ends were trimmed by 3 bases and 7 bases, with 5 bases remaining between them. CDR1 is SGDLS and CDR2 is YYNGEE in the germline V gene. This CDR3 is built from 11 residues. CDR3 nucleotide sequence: TGTGCCAGCAGCGACACTAATGAGCAGTTCTTC. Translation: CASSDTNEQFF.

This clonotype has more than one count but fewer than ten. CDR3 DNA: TGTGCCAGCAGTGAAGCTATGAGGGAGACAGGGTTGTTCTACGAGCAGTACTTC. Translation gives CASSEAMRETGLFYEQYF. The V and J genes are TRBV6-1 and TRBJ2-7; 7 nucleotides match TRBD1. The CDR3 is made up of 18 amino acids. V trimming: 0 bases; J trimming: 3 bases; junction bases outside the gene matches: 14. Germline V gene lookup returns CDR1 MNHNS and CDR2 SASEGT.

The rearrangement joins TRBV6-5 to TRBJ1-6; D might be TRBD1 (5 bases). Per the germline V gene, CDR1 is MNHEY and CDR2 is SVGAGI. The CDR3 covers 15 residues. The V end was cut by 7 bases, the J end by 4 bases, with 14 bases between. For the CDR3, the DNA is TGTGCCAGCACTACCCTCGACAGATATAATTCACCCCTCCACTTT. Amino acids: CASTTLDRYNSPLHF.

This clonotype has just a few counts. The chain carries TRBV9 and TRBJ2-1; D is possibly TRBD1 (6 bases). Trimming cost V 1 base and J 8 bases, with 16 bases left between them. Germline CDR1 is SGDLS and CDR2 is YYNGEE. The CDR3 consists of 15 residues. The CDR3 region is CASSVSGSGADEQFF. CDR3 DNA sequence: TGTGCCAGCAGCGTAAGTGGGTCAGGGGCGGATGAGCAGTTCTTC.

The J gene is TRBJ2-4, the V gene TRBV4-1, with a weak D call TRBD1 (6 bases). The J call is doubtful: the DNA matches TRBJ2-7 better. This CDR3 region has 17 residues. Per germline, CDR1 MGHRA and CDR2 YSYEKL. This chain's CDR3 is CASSQEYTQGLGYEQYF. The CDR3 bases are TGCGCCAGCAGCCAAGAATATACACAGGGCTTAGGCTACGAGCAGTACTTC.

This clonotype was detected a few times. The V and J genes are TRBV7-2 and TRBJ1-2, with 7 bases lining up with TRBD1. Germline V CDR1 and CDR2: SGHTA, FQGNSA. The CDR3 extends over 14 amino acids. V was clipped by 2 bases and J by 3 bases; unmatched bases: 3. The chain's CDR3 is CASSLHRGYYGYTF. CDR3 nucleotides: TGTGCCAGCAGCTTACACAGGGGATACTATGGCTACACCTTC.

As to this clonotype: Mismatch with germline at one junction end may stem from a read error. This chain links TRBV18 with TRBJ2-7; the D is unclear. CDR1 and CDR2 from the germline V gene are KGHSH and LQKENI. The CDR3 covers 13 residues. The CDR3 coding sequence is TGTGCCAGCTCACGGCCTCTCTCCCACGAGCAGTACTTC. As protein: CASSRPLSHEQYF.

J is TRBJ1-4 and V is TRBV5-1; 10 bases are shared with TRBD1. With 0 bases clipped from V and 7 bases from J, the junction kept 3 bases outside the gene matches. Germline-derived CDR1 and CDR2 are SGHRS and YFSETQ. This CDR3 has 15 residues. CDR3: CASSLGDRGLEKLFF. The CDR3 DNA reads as TGCGCCAGCAGCTTGGGGGACAGGGGCCTTGAAAAACTGTTTTTT.

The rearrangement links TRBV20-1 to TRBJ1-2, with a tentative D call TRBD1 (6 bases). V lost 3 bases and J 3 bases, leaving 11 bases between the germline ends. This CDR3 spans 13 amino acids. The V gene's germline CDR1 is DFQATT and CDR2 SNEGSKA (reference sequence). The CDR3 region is CSASPGGDYGYTF. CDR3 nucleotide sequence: TGCAGTGCTAGTCCCGGGGGCGACTATGGCTACACCTTC.

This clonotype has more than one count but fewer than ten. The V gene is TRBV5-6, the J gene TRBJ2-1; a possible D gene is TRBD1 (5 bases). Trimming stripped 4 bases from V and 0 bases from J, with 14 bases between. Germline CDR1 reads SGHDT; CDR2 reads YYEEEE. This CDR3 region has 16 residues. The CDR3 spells CASSKGPIGSYNEQFF. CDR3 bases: TGTGCCAGCAGCAAGGGGCCCATTGGCTCCTACAATGAGCAGTTCTTC.

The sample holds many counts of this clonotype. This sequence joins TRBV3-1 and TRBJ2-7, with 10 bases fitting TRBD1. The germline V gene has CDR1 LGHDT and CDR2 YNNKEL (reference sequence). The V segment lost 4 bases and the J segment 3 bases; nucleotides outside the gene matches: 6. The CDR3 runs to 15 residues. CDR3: CASSPRGTGDYEQYF. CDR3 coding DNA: TGTGCCAGCAGCCCAAGGGGGACAGGGGACTACGAGCAGTACTTC.